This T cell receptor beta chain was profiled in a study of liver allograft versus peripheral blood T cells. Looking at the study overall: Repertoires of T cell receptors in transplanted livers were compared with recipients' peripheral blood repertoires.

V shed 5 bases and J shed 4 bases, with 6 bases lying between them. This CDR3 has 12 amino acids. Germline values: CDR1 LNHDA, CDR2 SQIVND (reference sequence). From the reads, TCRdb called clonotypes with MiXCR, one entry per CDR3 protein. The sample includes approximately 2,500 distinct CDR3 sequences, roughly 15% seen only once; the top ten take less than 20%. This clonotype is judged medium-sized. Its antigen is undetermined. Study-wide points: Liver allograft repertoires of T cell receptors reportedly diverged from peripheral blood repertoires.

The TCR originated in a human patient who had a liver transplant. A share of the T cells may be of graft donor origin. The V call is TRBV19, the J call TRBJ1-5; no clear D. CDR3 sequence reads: CASSPANQPQHF. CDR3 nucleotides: TGTGCCAGTAGTCCAGCAAATCAGCCCCAGCATTTT.